Listed below are T cell receptor beta chains from one sample, sequenced in a study of lymphopenia after photon versus proton radiotherapy. Sequencing was performed with immunoSEQ multiplex PCR; in TCRdb, only in-frame clones are kept and a portion is missing. The sample shows 40,000 or so clones, 90% to 95% of them seen only once. Source: peripheral blood, taken from a patient treated with photon-based radiotherapy. The receptors stem from a man between 60 and 70 years old with cholangiocarcinoma. The CDR3 runs from the conserved cysteine through the conserved F or W. The D gene is left open where the match is weak. Clone size is shown for a subset of rows, as once, few, many or a class of expanded clone.

d_gene	v_gene	abundance	j_gene	CDR3aa	CDR3nt
TRBD1	TRBV28	.	TRBJ1-1	CASIGQGRAFF	TGTGCCAGCATCGGACAGGGTAGAGCTTTCTTT
.	TRBV4-2	.	TRBJ1-5	CASSQDNRGAQHF	TGTGCCAGCAGCCAAGATAACCGAGGGGCCCAGCATTTT
.	TRBV11-2	.	TRBJ2-1	CASSLSPGTHNEQFF	TGTGCCAGCAGCCTATCTCCCGGGACTCACAATGAGCAGTTCTTC
.	TRBV19	.	TRBJ1-2	CASTTDNYGYTF	TGTGCCAGTACAACAGATAACTATGGCTACACCTTC
.	TRBV14	once	TRBJ1-3	CASSPGGNTIYF	TGTGCCAGCAGCCCCGGTGGAAACACCATATATTTT
TRBD2	TRBV6-5	.	TRBJ2-1	CASSTGLAGYNEQFF	TGTGCCAGCAGCACTGGACTAGCGGGATACAATGAGCAGTTCTTC
TRBD1	TRBV14	.	TRBJ2-1	CASSHEDRDRDRNEQFF	TGTGCCAGCAGCCATGAAGACAGGGATCGGGATCGTAATGAGCAGTTCTTC
TRBD1	TRBV19	.	TRBJ1-4	CASSIDLGGTGEKLFF	TGTGCCAGTAGTATAGATCTCGGAGGGACAGGTGAAAAACTGTTTTTT
TRBD2	TRBV27	.	TRBJ2-3	CASRPRGVTDTQYF	TGTGCCAGCAGGCCCCGGGGGGTAACAGATACGCAGTATTTT
TRBD2	TRBV4-3	once	TRBJ2-1	CASSRQLAGGAAEQFF	TGCGCCAGCAGCCGTCAACTAGCGGGGGGGGCGGCAGAGCAGTTCTTC
TRBD1	TRBV7-3	.	TRBJ1-1	CASSRTGRNTEAFF	TGTGCCAGCAGCAGGACAGGCAGAAACACTGAAGCTTTCTTT
.	TRBV2	.	TRBJ1-2	CASSRTDKNYGYTF	TGTGCCAGCAGTAGGACAGATAAAAACTATGGCTACACCTTC
.	TRBV5-1	.	TRBJ2-5	CASSFVSQETQYF	TGCGCCAGCAGCTTTGTGTCGCAAGAGACCCAGTACTTC
.	TRBV5-5	.	TRBJ1-2	CASSRVTDYGYTF	TGTGCCAGCAGTCGAGTAACGGACTATGGCTACACCTTC
.	TRBV11-2	.	TRBJ2-7	CASSPSGTQSYEQYF	TGTGCCAGCAGCCCGTCCGGGACTCAGAGCTACGAGCAGTACTTC
.	TRBV4-3	.	TRBJ2-1	CASSQATLARNEQFF	TGCGCCAGCAGCCAGGCTACACTAGCTAGGAATGAGCAGTTCTTC
TRBD2	TRBV5-4	once	TRBJ2-3	CASSALPTSGGVLDTQYF	TGTGCCAGCAGCGCCCTCCCGACTAGCGGGGGGGTACTAGATACGCAGTATTTT
TRBD2	TRBV2	.	TRBJ2-3	CASSYGEGWDTQYF	TGTGCCAGCAGTTACGGGGAGGGGTGGGATACGCAGTATTTT
.	TRBV7-2	.	TRBJ2-5	CASSLSGVGSGETQYF	TGTGCCAGCAGCTTAAGTGGGGTGGGGTCAGGAGAGACCCAGTACTTC
.	TRBV7-6	.	TRBJ2-2	CASSLSFNTGELFF	TGTGCCAGCAGCTTATCGTTCAACACCGGGGAGCTGTTTTTT
.	TRBV5-1	.	TRBJ1-2	CASSLVQGLGYTF	TGCGCCAGCAGCTTGGTCCAGGGGCTGGGCTACACCTTC
.	TRBV11-2	.	TRBJ2-2	CASRGDGYTGELFF	TGTGCCAGCAGGGGGGACGGATACACCGGGGAGCTGTTTTTT
.	TRBV6-5	.	TRBJ1-6	CASSRRRGDSPLHF	TGTGCCAGCAGCCGGAGGCGGGGGGATTCACCCCTCCACTTT
TRBD1	TRBV9	.	TRBJ1-4	CASSDRTGGNEKLFF	TGTGCCAGCAGTGACCGGACAGGGGGAAATGAAAAACTGTTTTTT
TRBD1	TRBV7-9	.	TRBJ2-5	CASSSDRGRETQYF	TGTGCCAGCAGCTCAGACAGGGGGCGAGAGACCCAGTACTTC
.	TRBV9	.	TRBJ1-1	CASSVGDSKPDTEAFF	TGTGCCAGCAGCGTAGGGGACTCAAAGCCGGACACTGAAGCTTTCTTT
TRBD2	TRBV10-1	.	TRBJ2-3	CASSPAGEPGDTQYF	TGCGCCAGCAGTCCAGCGGGAGAACCTGGTGATACGCAGTATTTT
.	TRBV6-5	.	TRBJ2-5	CASRGSQGGGTQYF	TGTGCCAGCAGGGGCAGTCAGGGCGGTGGGACCCAGTACTTC
.	TRBV6-1	.	TRBJ1-4	CASSEAGVGEKLFF	TGTGCCAGCAGCGAAGCTGGGGTAGGGGAAAAACTGTTTTTT
.	TRBV6-6	.	TRBJ2-7	CASVSQGYEQYF	TGTGCCAGCGTGAGTCAGGGGTACGAGCAGTACTTC